A single sample gave rise to the 25 T cell receptor beta chains below, sequenced in a study of long-term antiretroviral therapy in people with HIV. Investigators performed immunoSEQ version v3.0 at survey level. Generated by immunoSEQ multiplex PCR, the TCRdb table keeps only in-frame clones and is missing some. Found here are approximately 35,000 clones, around three quarters of them singletons; the top ten hold 7.1%. Sequences were derived from unsorted PBMCs, sampled 2 years after starting antiretroviral therapy. The receptor source for this set is a woman aged 50 to 60 with HIV.

The rearrangement joins TRBV11-1 to TRBJ2-7; TRBD1 matches 8 bases. V was pared by 5 bases and J by 2 bases, with 5 bases of the junction left unmatched. This CDR3 contains 14 residues. Germline V gene data show CDR1 as SGHAT and CDR2 as FQDESV (reference sequence). The CDR3 loop is CASSHQGATYEQYF. As DNA, the CDR3 is TGTGCCAGCAGCCATCAGGGGGCAACCTACGAGCAGTACTTC.

J is TRBJ2-5 and V is TRBV18; 8 bases fit TRBD2. CDR3 size: 16 residues. The germline V gene encodes CDR1 KGHSH and CDR2 LQKENI. Unmatched junction bases numbered 9, after V lost 3 bases and J lost 3 bases. In DNA, the CDR3 is TGTGCCAGCTCACCGTGGAGTAGCGGGATTAAAGAGACCCAGTACTTC. It translates to CASSPWSSGIKETQYF.

V is TRBV28 and J is TRBJ1-5; 9 bases are a match to TRBD1. Per the germline V gene, CDR1 is MDHEN and CDR2 is SYDVKM. Unmatched junction bases numbered 6, after V lost 4 bases and J lost 2 bases. The CDR3 totals 16 residues. The CDR3 DNA reads TGTGCCAGCAGTTCCCCGGGACAGGGCGGCAATCAGCCCCAGCATTTT. This encodes CASSSPGQGGNQPQHF.

The chain recombines TRBV27 with TRBJ2-2; D is undetermined. The length of the CDR3 is 15 residues. Between the trimmed V and J ends, which lost 8 bases and 2 bases, there was a span of 15 bases. CDR1 is MNHEY and CDR2 is SMNVEV in the germline V gene (reference sequence). The CDR3 loop is CASRPPKPNTGELFF. The CDR3 DNA reads as TGTGCCAGCCGCCCGCCCAAGCCCAACACCGGGGAGCTGTTTTTT.

V gene TRBV4-2 combines with J gene TRBJ2-7, with 7 bases fitting TRBD2. V shed 1 base, J shed 8 bases, and the junction held 2 bases outside the gene matches. Germline V gene data show CDR1 as LGHNA and CDR2 as YNFKEQ. This CDR3 spans 12 amino acids. CDR3 region: CASSQGGGKQYF. The CDR3, as DNA: TGTGCCAGCAGCCAAGGGGGGGGAAAGCAGTACTTC.

The chain is built from TRBV27 and TRBJ2-7; 12 positions agree with TRBD2. Germline V gene lookup returns CDR1 MNHEY and CDR2 SMNVEV (reference sequence). This CDR3 region has 14 residues. Trimming at V came to 3 bases and at J to 3 bases, leaving 0 bases not matched to a gene. The CDR3 DNA follows: TGTGCCAGCAGTTTGACTAGCGGGGGCTACGAGCAGTACTTC. It encodes CASSLTSGGYEQYF.

The J gene is TRBJ2-7, the V gene TRBV15, with D unclear. Trimming pared 0 bases from V and 4 bases from J, leaving 7 bases between. The V gene's germline CDR1 is LNHNV and CDR2 YYDKDF (reference sequence). This CDR3 region has 13 residues. DNA of the CDR3: TGTGCCACCAGCAGAGAGCACATTTACGAGCAGTACTTC. Protein: CATSREHIYEQYF.

The CDR3 region is CASSDRVDRNQPQHF. The CDR3 DNA is TGTGCCAGCAGTGACAGGGTCGACCGAAATCAGCCCCAGCATTTT. This chain uses TRBV2 with TRBJ1-5; maybe TRBD1 (5 bases). V was clipped by 3 bases and J by 4 bases, with 13 bases between them. The V gene's germline CDR1 is SNHLY and CDR2 FYNNEI. The CDR3 contains 15 residues. Full variable domain (missing parts from reference TRBV2 and TRBJ1-5): EPEVTQTPSHQVTQMGQEVILRCVPISNHLYFYWYRQILGQKVEFLVSFYNNEISEKSEIFDDQFSVERPDGSNFTLKIRSTKLEDSAMYFCASSDRVDRNQPQHFGDGTRLSIL.

The chain uses TRBV7-2 and TRBJ2-3, with D uncertain. Germline CDR1 is SGHTA and CDR2 is FQGNSA. V was pared by 3 bases and J by 1 base, with 5 bases between. The CDR3 runs to 13 residues. The CDR3 DNA is TGTGCCAGCAGCTTGGGCGGCACAGATACGCAGTATTTT. Its translation: CASSLGGTDTQYF.

The V call is TRBV15, the J call TRBJ2-7; D possibly corresponds to TRBD2 (6 bases). CDR1 is LNHNV and CDR2 is YYDKDF in the germline V gene (reference sequence). V was clipped by 8 bases and J by 2 bases, with 10 bases between them. The CDR3 runs to 12 residues. For the CDR3, the DNA is TGTGCCACCGGGCGGGATCCCTACGAGCAGTACGTC. It is translated as CATGRDPYEQYV.

This CDR3 is CASSLRLEETQYF. The CDR3 bases are TGTGCCAGCAGCTTGAGGCTAGAAGAGACCCAGTACTTC. J is TRBJ2-5 and V is TRBV5-6; no clear D gene. The germline V gene has CDR1 SGHDT and CDR2 YYEEEE. V dropped 1 base and J dropped 3 bases, with 7 bases sitting between them. There are 13 residues in the CDR3.

The chain recombines TRBV28 with TRBJ1-2; D remains ambiguous. CDR3 size: 14 residues. Germline V gives CDR1 MDHEN, CDR2 SYDVKM. Deletions cut 5 bases from V and 3 bases from J, with 13 bases between. Here the CDR3 DNA reads TGTGCCAGCAGTACGTCTGGACTGTACTATGGCTACACCTTC. Its protein is CASSTSGLYYGYTF.

CDR3: CASSFRGQRSYGYTF. CDR3 coding DNA: TGTGCCAGCAGTTTTAGGGGCCAGAGATCGTATGGCTACACCTTC. The chain carries TRBV27 and TRBJ1-2; maybe TRBD1 (5 bases). The CDR3 runs to 15 residues. V was trimmed by 3 bases and J by 5 bases, leaving 16 bases between them. Germline assignment: CDR1 MNHEY and CDR2 SMNVEV (reference sequence).

CDR3 coding DNA: TGTGCCAGCAGGACTAGCTATACCGCAGATACGCAGTATTTT. Amino acids: CASRTSYTADTQYF. The V gene is TRBV2, the J gene TRBJ2-3, with 7 bases aligning to TRBD2. The V and J ends lost 6 bases and 4 bases, in that order; junction bases with no gene match: 7. The length of the CDR3 is 14 residues. From germline, CDR1 is SNHLY and CDR2 FYNNEI.

The chain recombines TRBV5-1 with TRBJ2-2, with a weak D call TRBD1 (6 bases). This CDR3 has 15 residues. Per germline, CDR1 SGHRS and CDR2 YFSETQ. Trimming shortened V by 0 bases and J by 4 bases, and 10 bases separated the two germline ends. In DNA, the CDR3 is TGCGCCAGCAGCTTGGCCGGGACAAGCACCGGGGAGCTGTTTTTT. Its protein product is CASSLAGTSTGELFF. The whole variable domain, filled in from reference TRBV5-1 and TRBJ2-2, reads KAGVTQTPRYLIKTRGQQVTLSCSPISGHRSVSWYQQTPGQGLQFLFEYFSETQRNKGNFPGRFSGRQFSNSRSEMNVSTLELGDSALYLCASSLAGTSTGELFFGEGSRLTVL.

The chain couples TRBV25-1 to TRBJ1-4, with 7 bases lining up with TRBD1. This CDR3 has 17 residues. Germline CDR1 and CDR2: MGHDK and SYGVNS. V lost 3 bases and J lost 5; bases outside the gene matches: 12. CDR3 amino acids: CASSERLPGQRNEKLFF. CDR3 DNA: TGTGCCAGCAGTGAGAGATTACCGGGACAGAGAAATGAAAAACTGTTTTTT.

The chain carries TRBV5-1 and TRBJ1-5, with 7 bases identical to TRBD1. The CDR3 totals 14 residues. CDR1 and CDR2 from the germline V gene are SGHRS and YFSETQ. V lost 5 bases, J lost 6 bases, and 8 bases stayed unmatched. CDR3 DNA sequence: TGCGCCAGCAGTTGGACAGGCGGGGGTCAGCCCCAGCATTTT. It codes for CASSWTGGGQPQHF.

This sequence joins TRBV12-2 and TRBJ1-1; the table's D call, TRBD1, was not checked against the DNA. TRBV12-2 is tagged as a pseudogene. The length of the CDR3 is 13 residues. The CDR3 DNA reads TGTGCAAGTCGCTTCACGGGACAGGATGAAGCTTTCTTT. This encodes CASRFTGQDEAFF.

The rearrangement links TRBV5-1 to TRBJ2-4; 8 positions match TRBD2. Germline assignment: CDR1 SGHRS and CDR2 YFSETQ. The CDR3 covers 14 residues. J lost 8 bases, V lost 4 bases, and 8 bases had no gene match. CDR3 DNA: TGCGCCAGCAGCGTGGGGACGGGGGGGGACATTCAGTACTTC. Translation gives CASSVGTGGDIQYF.

V usage is TRBV25-1 and J usage is TRBJ2-6; 7 bases agree with TRBD1. The CDR3 length is 15 residues. Germline loops: CDR1 MGHDK, CDR2 SYGVNS. V gave up 7 bases and J gave up 4 bases; unmatched junction bases: 7. CDR3 in amino acids: CASKETGLGANVLTF. The CDR3 region has the DNA TGTGCCAGCAAAGAGACAGGGCTCGGGGCCAACGTCCTGACTTTC.

V is TRBV5-1 and J is TRBJ2-5, with 11 bases identical to TRBD2. This CDR3 has 15 residues. Looked up from germline, CDR1 is SGHRS and CDR2 is YFSETQ. After removal of 4 bases from V and 4 bases from J, the junction contained 6 bases not matched to a gene. CDR3 region: CASSDGSGRGETQYF. The CDR3 DNA reads TGCGCCAGCAGCGATGGTAGCGGGAGGGGAGAGACCCAGTACTTC.

This clone was seen once. The chain couples TRBV7-9 to TRBJ2-7, with D maybe TRBD2 (5 bases). Germline-derived CDR1 and CDR2 are SEHNR and FQNEAQ (reference sequence). The CDR3 sequence is 14 residues long. The V and J ends lost 1 base and 6 bases respectively, with 13 bases between them. CDR3 region: CASSLGLRGPEQYF. The CDR3 DNA sequence: TGTGCCAGCAGCTTAGGACTTCGGGGTCCCGAGCAGTACTTC.

The chain combines TRBV5-1 with TRBJ1-1, with D possibly being TRBD1 (6 bases). CDR1 and CDR2 from the germline V gene are SGHRS and YFSETQ. There are 14 residues in the CDR3. V was cut by 1 base and J by 1 base, with 8 bases left in between. CDR3 nucleotides: TGCGCCAGCAGCTTGCGGACAGCGAACACTGAAGCTTTCTTT. Translating gives CASSLRTANTEAFF.

This sequence joins TRBV6-1 and TRBJ2-7; D perhaps matches TRBD2 (7 bases). V was trimmed by 11 bases and J by 3 bases, leaving 17 bases between them. This CDR3 spans 13 amino acids. Germline V gene data show CDR1 as MNHNS and CDR2 as SASEGT. The CDR3 here is CAGGGGPHYEQYV. In DNA form, the CDR3 reads TGTGCCGGGGGAGGGGGGCCACACTACGAGCAGTACGTC.

The genes are TRBV5-1 and TRBJ2-5; maybe TRBD1 (6 bases). Germline assignment: CDR1 SGHRS and CDR2 YFSETQ. The ends were cut back, 2 bases at V and 1 base at J, with 15 bases in the middle. This CDR3 region has 16 residues. As DNA, the CDR3 is TGCGCCAGCAGCTTAGGGGGAACTAGTGCCCAAGAGACCCAGTACTTC. Its protein is CASSLGGTSAQETQYF.